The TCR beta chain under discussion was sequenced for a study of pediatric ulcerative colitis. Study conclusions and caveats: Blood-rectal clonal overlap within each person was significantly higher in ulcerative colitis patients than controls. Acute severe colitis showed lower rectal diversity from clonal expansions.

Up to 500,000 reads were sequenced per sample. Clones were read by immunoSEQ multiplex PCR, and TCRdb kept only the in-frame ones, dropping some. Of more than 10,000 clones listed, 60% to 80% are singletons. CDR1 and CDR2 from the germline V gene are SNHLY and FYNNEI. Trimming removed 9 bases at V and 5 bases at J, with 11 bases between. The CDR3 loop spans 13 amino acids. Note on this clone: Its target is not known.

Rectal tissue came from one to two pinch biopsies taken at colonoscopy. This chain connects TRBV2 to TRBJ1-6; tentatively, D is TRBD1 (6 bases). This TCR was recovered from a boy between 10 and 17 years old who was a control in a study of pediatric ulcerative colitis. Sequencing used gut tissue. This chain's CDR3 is CARETGDNSPLHF. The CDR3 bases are TGTGCCAGGGAGACAGGTGATAATTCACCCCTCCACTTT.